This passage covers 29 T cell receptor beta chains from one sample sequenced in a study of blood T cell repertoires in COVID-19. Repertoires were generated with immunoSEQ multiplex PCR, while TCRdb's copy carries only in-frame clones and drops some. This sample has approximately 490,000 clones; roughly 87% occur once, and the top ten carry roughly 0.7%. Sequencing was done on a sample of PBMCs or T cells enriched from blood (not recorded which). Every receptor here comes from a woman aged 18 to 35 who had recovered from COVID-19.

CDR3 region: CASSPSTGRGYTF. The CDR3, as DNA: TGTGCCAGCAGTCCCTCGACAGGCAGAGGCTACACCTTC. V and J are TRBV6-5 and TRBJ1-2; D is perhaps TRBD1 (6 bases). The length of the CDR3 is 13 residues. Germline CDR1 MNHEY, CDR2 SVGAGI. Between the trimmed V and J ends, which lost 5 bases and 8 bases, there was a span of 15 bases.

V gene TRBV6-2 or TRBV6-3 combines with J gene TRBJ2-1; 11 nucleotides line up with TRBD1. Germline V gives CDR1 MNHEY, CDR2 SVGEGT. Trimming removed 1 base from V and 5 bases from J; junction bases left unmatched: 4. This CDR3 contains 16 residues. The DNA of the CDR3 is TGTGCCAGCAGTTACTTAGGACAGGGGGCCGACAATGAGCAGTTCTTC. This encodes CASSYLGQGADNEQFF.

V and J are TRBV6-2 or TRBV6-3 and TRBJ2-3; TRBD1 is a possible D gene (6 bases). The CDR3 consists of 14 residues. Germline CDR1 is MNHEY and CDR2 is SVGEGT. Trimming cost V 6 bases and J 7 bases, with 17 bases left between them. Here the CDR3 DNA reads TGTGCCAGCAGCGAGGGACAATATACCCATACGCAGTATTTT. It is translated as CASSEGQYTHTQYF.

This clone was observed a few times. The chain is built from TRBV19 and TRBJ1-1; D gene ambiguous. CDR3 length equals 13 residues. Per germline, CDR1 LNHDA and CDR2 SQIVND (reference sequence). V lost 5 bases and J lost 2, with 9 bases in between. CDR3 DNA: TGTGCCAGTAGTCCACTCATCAACACTGAAGCTTTCTTT. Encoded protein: CASSPLINTEAFF.

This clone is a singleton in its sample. CDR3: CAIGPGQGAREGGYTF. CDR3 in DNA: TGTGCCATCGGCCCGGGACAGGGGGCGAGGGAGGGAGGCTACACCTTC. This chain uses TRBV10-3 with TRBJ1-2, with TRBD1 matching 12 bases. Germline assignment: CDR1 ENHRY and CDR2 SYGVKD. V was clipped by 8 bases and J by 8 bases; unmatched bases: 15. This CDR3 has 16 amino acids.

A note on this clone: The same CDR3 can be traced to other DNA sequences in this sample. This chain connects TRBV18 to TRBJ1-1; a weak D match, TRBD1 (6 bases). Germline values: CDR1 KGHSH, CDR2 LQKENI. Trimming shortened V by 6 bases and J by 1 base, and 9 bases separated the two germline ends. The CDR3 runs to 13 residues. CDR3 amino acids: CASSPTGNTEAFF. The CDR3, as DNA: TGTGCCAGCTCGCCGACAGGGAACACTGAAGCTTTCTTT.

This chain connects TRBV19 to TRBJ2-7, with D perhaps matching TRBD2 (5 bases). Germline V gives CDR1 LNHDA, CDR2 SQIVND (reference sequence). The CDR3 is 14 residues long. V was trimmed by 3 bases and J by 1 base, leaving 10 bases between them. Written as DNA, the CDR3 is TGTGCCAGTAGTATTGATTGGACTTCCTACGAGCAGTACTTC. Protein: CASSIDWTSYEQYF.

This chain's CDR3 is CASSSEPHFRRDTEAFF. CDR3 bases: TGTGCCAGCAGCTCAGAGCCTCATTTCAGGAGGGACACTGAAGCTTTCTTT. The V call is TRBV7-3, the J call TRBJ1-1; D gene ambiguous. Trimming removed 4 bases from V and 3 bases from J, with 21 bases in between. Germline CDR1 and CDR2: SGHTA and FQGTGA. The CDR3 extends over 17 amino acids.

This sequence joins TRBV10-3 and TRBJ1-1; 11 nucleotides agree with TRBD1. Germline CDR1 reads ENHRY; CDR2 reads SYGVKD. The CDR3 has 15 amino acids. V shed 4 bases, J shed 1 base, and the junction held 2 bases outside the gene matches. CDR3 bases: TGTGCCATCAGTGCCGGACAGGGGGCGAACACTGAAGCTTTCTTT. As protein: CAISAGQGANTEAFF.

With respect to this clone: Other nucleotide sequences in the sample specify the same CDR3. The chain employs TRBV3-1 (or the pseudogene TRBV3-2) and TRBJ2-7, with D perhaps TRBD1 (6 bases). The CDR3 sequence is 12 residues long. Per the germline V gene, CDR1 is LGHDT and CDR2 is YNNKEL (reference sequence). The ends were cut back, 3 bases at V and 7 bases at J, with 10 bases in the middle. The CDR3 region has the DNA TGTGCCAGCAGCCACCCAACAGGGGAGCAGTACTTC. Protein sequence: CASSHPTGEQYF.

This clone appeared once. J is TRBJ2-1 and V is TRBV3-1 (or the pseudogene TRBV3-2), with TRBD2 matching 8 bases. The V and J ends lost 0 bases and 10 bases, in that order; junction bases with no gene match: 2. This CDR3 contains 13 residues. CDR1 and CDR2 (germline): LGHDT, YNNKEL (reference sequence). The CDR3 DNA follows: TGTGCCAGCAGCCAAGATAGGACTAGCGAGCAGTTCTTC. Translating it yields CASSQDRTSEQFF.

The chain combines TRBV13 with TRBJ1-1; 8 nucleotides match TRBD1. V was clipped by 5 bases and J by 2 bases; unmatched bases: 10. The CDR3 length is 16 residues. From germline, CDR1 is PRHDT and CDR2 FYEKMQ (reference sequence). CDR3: CASSHKPDRVNTEAFF. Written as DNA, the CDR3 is TGTGCCAGCAGCCATAAGCCGGACAGGGTTAACACTGAAGCTTTCTTT.

CDR3 DNA sequence: TGTGCCAGCAGCCGGCGGACAGGGGGCGAGGCGTCACCCCTCCACTTT. Its translation: CASSRRTGGEASPLHF. J is TRBJ1-6 and V is TRBV3-1 (or the pseudogene TRBV3-2), with TRBD1 matching 11 bases. The CDR3 loop spans 16 amino acids. The germline gives CDR1 LGHDT, CDR2 YNNKEL (reference sequence). V was clipped by 4 bases and J by 10 bases; unmatched bases: 9.

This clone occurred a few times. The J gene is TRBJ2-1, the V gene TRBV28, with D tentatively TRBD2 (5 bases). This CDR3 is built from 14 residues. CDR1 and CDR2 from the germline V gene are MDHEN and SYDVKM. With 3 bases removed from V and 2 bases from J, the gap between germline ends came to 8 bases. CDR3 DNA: TGTGCCAGCAGTTTCTTCGGGGCCTACAATGAGCAGTTCTTC. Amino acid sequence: CASSFFGAYNEQFF.

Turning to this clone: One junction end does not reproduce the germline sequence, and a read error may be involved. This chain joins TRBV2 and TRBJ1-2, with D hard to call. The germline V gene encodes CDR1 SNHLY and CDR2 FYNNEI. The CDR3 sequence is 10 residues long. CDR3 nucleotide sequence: TGTGCCAGCAGTGATTCGGAGGCTAGCTTC. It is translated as CASSDSEASF.

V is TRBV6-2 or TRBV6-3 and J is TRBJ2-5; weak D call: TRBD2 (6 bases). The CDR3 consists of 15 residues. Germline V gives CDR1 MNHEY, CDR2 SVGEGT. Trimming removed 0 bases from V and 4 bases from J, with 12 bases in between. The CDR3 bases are TGTGCCAGCAGTTACTCCCGGGAGCCCGGAGAGACCCAGTACTTC. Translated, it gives CASSYSREPGETQYF.

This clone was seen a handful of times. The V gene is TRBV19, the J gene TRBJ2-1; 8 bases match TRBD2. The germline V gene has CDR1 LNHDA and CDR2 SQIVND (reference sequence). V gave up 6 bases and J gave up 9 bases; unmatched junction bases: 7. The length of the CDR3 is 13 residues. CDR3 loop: CASRFAGGGEQFF. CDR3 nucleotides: TGTGCCAGTAGATTCGCGGGAGGTGGTGAGCAGTTCTTC.

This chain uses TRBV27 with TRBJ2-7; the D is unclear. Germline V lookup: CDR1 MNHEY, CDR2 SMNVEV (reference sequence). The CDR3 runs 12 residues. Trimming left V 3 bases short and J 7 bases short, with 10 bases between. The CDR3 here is CASSLAEEEQYF. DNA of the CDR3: TGTGCCAGCAGTTTGGCCGAGGAGGAGCAGTACTTC.

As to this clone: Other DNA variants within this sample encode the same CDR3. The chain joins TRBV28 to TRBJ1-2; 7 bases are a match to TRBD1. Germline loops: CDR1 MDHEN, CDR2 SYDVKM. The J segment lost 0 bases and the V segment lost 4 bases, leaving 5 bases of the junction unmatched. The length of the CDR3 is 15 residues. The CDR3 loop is CASSYRDRANYGYTF. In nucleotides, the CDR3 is TGTGCCAGCAGTTACCGGGACAGAGCTAACTATGGCTACACCTTC.

This chain's CDR3 is CASSWGDGNQPQHF. CDR3 DNA: TGCGCCAGCAGCTGGGGGGACGGCAATCAGCCCCAGCATTTT. This chain connects TRBV5-1 to TRBJ1-5; D might be TRBD1 (5 bases). Looked up from germline, CDR1 is SGHRS and CDR2 is YFSETQ. Trimming pared 3 bases from V and 2 bases from J, leaving 9 bases between. The CDR3 sequence is 14 residues long. The full variable domain, completed using reference TRBV5-1 and TRBJ1-5, is KAGVTQTPRYLIKTRGQQVTLSCSPISGHRSVSWYQQTPGQGLQFLFEYFSETQRNKGNFPGRFSGRQFSNSRSEMNVSTLELGDSALYLCASSWGDGNQPQHFGDGTRLSIL.

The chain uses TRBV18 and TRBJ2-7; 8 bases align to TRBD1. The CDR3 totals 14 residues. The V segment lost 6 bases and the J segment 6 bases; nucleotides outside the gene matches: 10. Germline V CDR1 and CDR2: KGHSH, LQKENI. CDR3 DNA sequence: TGTGCCAGCTCCCCGCAGACAGGGGCGGGCGAGCAGTACTTC. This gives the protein CASSPQTGAGEQYF.

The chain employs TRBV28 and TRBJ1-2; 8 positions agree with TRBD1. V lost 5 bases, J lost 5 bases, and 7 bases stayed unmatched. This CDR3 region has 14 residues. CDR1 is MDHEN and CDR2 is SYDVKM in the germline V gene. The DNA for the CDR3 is TGTGCCAGCAGTCTCGACAGGGGCCTGTATGGCTACACCTTC. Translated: CASSLDRGLYGYTF.

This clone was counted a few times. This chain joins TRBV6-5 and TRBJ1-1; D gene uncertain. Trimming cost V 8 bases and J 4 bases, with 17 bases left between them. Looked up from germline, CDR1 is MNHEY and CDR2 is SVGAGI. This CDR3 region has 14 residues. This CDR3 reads CASRDRGLGTEAFF. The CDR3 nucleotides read TGTGCCAGCCGGGATCGTGGTTTGGGCACTGAAGCTTTCTTT.

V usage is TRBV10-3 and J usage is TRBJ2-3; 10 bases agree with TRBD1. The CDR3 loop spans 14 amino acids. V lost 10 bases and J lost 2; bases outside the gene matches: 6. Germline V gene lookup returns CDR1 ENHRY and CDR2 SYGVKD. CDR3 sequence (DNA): TGTGCCAGTTGGACAGGGGGATTCACAGATACGCAGTATTTT. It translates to CASWTGGFTDTQYF.

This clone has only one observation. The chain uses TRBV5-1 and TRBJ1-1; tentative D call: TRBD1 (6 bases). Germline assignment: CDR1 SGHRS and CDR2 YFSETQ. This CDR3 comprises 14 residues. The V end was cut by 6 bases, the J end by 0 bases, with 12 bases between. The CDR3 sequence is CASTDRPMNTEAFF. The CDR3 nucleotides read TGCGCCAGCACCGACAGGCCCATGAACACTGAAGCTTTCTTT. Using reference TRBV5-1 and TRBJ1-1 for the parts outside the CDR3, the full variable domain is KAGVTQTPRYLIKTRGQQVTLSCSPISGHRSVSWYQQTPGQGLQFLFEYFSETQRNKGNFPGRFSGRQFSNSRSEMNVSTLELGDSALYLCASTDRPMNTEAFFGQGTRLTVV.

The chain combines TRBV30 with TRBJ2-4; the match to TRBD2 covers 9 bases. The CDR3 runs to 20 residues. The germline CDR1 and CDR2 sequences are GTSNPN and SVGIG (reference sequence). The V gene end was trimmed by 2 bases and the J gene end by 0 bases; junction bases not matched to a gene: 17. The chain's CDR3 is CAWSRESGGPEGLAKNIQYF. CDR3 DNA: TGTGCCTGGAGTAGAGAGAGCGGGGGGCCAGAGGGCCTAGCCAAAAACATTCAGTACTTC.

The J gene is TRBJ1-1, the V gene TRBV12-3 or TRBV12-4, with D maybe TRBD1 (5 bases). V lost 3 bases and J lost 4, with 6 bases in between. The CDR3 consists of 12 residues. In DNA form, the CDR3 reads TGTGCCAGCAGTTTGGGGCCCACTGAAGCTTTCTTT. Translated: CASSLGPTEAFF.

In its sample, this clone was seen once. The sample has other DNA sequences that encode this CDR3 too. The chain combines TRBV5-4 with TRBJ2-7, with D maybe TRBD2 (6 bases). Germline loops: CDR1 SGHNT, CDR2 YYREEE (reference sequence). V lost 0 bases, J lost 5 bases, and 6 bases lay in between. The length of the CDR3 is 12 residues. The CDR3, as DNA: TGTGCCAGCAGCTTGGGGAGGGACGAGCAGTACTTC. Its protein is CASSLGRDEQYF.

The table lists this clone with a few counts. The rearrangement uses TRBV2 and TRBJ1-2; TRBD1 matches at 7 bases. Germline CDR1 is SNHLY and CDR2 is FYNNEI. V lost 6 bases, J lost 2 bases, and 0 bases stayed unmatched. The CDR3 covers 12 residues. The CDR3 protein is CASRTGNYGYTF. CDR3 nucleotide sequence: TGTGCCAGCAGGACAGGGAACTATGGCTACACCTTC.